One and the same sample provided the 10 T cell receptor beta chains below, sequenced in a study of cytomegalovirus exposure and HLA in healthy donors. In the PCR, 60 Vbeta and 13 Jbeta primers were used. Sequencing used immunoSEQ multiplex PCR; TCRdb keeps in-frame clones, though not all of them. The sample includes roughly 170,000 clones, roughly 84% of them seen just once. The material sequenced was PBMCs. The receptors here all came from a girl aged 2 to 9 in good health and CMV-seropositive.

The gene calls are TRBV4-1 and TRBJ2-4; 9 nucleotides agree with TRBD1. This CDR3 is built from 18 residues. From germline, CDR1 is MGHRA and CDR2 YSYEKL. V lost 1 base to trimming and J lost 1 base; unmatched junction nucleotides: 8. CDR3 sequence: CASSQADRGDSAKNIQYF. The CDR3 DNA is TGCGCCAGCAGCCAAGCGGACAGGGGTGATTCGGCCAAAAACATTCAGTACTTC.

The chain employs TRBV19 and TRBJ1-5; D gene uncertain. The V and J ends lost 5 bases and 2 bases respectively, with 13 bases between them. CDR3 length equals 15 residues. Germline CDR1 reads LNHDA; CDR2 reads SQIVND (reference sequence). This chain's CDR3 is CASSDEEGGNQPQHF. The CDR3, as DNA: TGTGCCAGTAGTGACGAAGAGGGCGGCAATCAGCCCCAGCATTTT.

This clone was seen once. The rearrangement links TRBV5-8 to TRBJ2-3; D possibly corresponds to TRBD1 (6 bases). V gave up 0 bases and J gave up 4 bases, with 9 bases separating them. Germline V gives CDR1 SGHTS, CDR2 YDEGEE. The CDR3 loop spans 14 amino acids. The CDR3 here is CASSLDRAADTQYF. CDR3 nucleotides: TGTGCCAGCAGCTTGGACAGGGCAGCAGATACGCAGTATTTT.

This clone was recorded only once. The rearrangement uses TRBV7-8 and TRBJ1-1, with 7 bases lining up with TRBD1. J was trimmed by 3 bases and V by 8 bases; bases with no gene match: 9. The CDR3 is 14 residues long. Germline-derived CDR1 and CDR2 are SGHVS and FQNEAQ. The CDR3 region is CASGRDRVDTEAFF. In nucleotides, the CDR3 is TGTGCCAGCGGACGAGACAGGGTCGACACTGAAGCTTTCTTT.

This clone has just a few counts. The chain is built from TRBV4-1 and TRBJ1-1; D not resolved. Germline CDR1 MGHRA, CDR2 YSYEKL. The CDR3 contains 12 residues. V was pared by 3 bases and J by 6 bases, with 8 bases between. The CDR3 DNA reads as TGCGCCAGCAGCCATCTTTTCGCTGAAGCTTTCTTT. Translation: CASSHLFAEAFF.

The chain is built from TRBV4-1 and TRBJ2-7, with D unclear. This CDR3 has 14 amino acids. CDR1 is MGHRA, CDR2 YSYEKL, per germline. V was shortened by 0 bases and J by 6 bases, with 12 bases between the two germline ends. This CDR3 is CASSQDEAASEQYF. CDR3 DNA: TGCGCCAGCAGCCAAGATGAGGCGGCCAGCGAGCAGTACTTC.

This rearrangement joins TRBV5-1 to TRBJ2-7; D possibly corresponds to TRBD1 (6 bases). There are 14 residues in the CDR3. Germline loops: CDR1 SGHRS, CDR2 YFSETQ. Trimming stripped 3 bases from V and 3 bases from J, with 13 bases between. The CDR3 DNA sequence: TGCGCCAGCAGCTCCGGGACAACTATCTACGAGCAGTACTTC. Translated: CASSSGTTIYEQYF.

The chain carries TRBV19 and TRBJ2-1; 7 positions match TRBD2. J was trimmed by 7 bases and V by 5 bases; bases with no gene match: 5. Looked up from germline, CDR1 is LNHDA and CDR2 is SQIVND (reference sequence). This CDR3 spans 13 amino acids. CDR3 loop: CASSAGVGNEQFF. CDR3 sequence (DNA): TGTGCCAGTAGTGCGGGAGTCGGAAATGAGCAGTTCTTC.

The rearrangement joins TRBV5-8 to TRBJ2-2; 12 bases are a match to TRBD2. The V gene end was trimmed by 4 bases and the J gene end by 4 bases; junction bases not matched to a gene: 8. The CDR3 runs 17 residues. CDR1 is SGHTS and CDR2 is YDEGEE in the germline V gene. In DNA form, the CDR3 reads TGTGCCAGCAGCAGACTAGCGGGAGTGGGCGGCACCGGGGAGCTGTTTTTT. As protein: CASSRLAGVGGTGELFF.

The rearrangement links TRBV18 to TRBJ1-2; TRBD1 agrees at 9 bases. The CDR3 spans 15 residues. V dropped 1 base and J dropped 0; count of bases not matched to a gene: 0. Germline V gene sequence: CDR1 KGHSH, CDR2 LQKENI. The CDR3 DNA follows: TGTGCCAGCTCACCACGGGACAGGGCTAACTATGGCTACACCTTC. Its protein is CASSPRDRANYGYTF.